Each of the 22 T cell receptor beta chains below was sequenced from the same sample in a study of T cell responses to AZD1222 COVID-19 vaccine. TCRdb's table, derived via immunoSEQ multiplex PCR, lists solely in-frame clones and lacks some. The sample holds about 120,000 clones; 91% are singletons and the top ten take 5% to 6.5%. The sample in question was peripheral blood, obtained on day 0 of AZD1222 vaccination. These receptors were obtained from an adult in good health.

V and J are TRBV5-1 and TRBJ2-1; D not certain. The CDR3 sequence is 13 residues long. The germline V gene encodes CDR1 SGHRS and CDR2 YFSETQ. The V gene lost 0 bases and the J gene lost 5 bases, with 6 bases spanning the gap. In nucleotides, the CDR3 is TGCGCCAGCAGCTTGGGTCAGCACAATGAGCAGTTCTTC. Its translation is CASSLGQHNEQFF.

This sequence joins TRBV27 and TRBJ1-1; D is perhaps TRBD1 (5 bases). CDR1 and CDR2 from the germline V gene are MNHEY and SMNVEV (reference sequence). There are 17 residues in the CDR3. The ends were cut back, 5 bases at V and 5 bases at J, with 24 bases in the middle. The CDR3 DNA follows: TGTGCCAGCAGTCCTCCGAGAAGCGGGGCTCGGGTAACTGAAGCTTTCTTT. This sequence encodes CASSPPRSGARVTEAFF.

The V and J genes are TRBV6-5 and TRBJ1-2; D ambiguous. The germline gives CDR1 MNHEY, CDR2 SVGAGI. CDR3 length equals 10 residues. Trimming removed 8 bases at V and 8 bases at J, with 9 bases between. CDR3 nucleotide sequence: TGTGCCAGCCTCCTTGGCGGCTACACCTTC. Translated, it gives CASLLGGYTF.

The chain couples TRBV7-2 to TRBJ1-4, with D perhaps matching TRBD1 (6 bases). CDR3 size: 15 residues. Germline lookup yields CDR1 SGHTA and CDR2 FQGNSA. Trimming cost V 2 bases and J 4 bases, with 11 bases left between them. The CDR3 sequence: CASSLPTGYNEKLFF. In DNA form, the CDR3 reads TGTGCCAGCAGCTTACCGACAGGCTATAATGAAAAACTGTTTTTT.

The rearrangement links TRBV29-1 to TRBJ2-7; D is uncertain. With 7 bases removed from V and 3 bases from J, the gap between germline ends came to 10 bases. Germline V gene data show CDR1 as SQVTM and CDR2 as ANQGSEA. CDR3 size: 11 residues. The CDR3 sequence: CSATLYYEQYF. The CDR3 DNA follows: TGCAGCGCTACCCTTTACTACGAGCAGTACTTC.

The CDR3 spells CASSTFSNQPQHF. In DNA form, the CDR3 reads TGTGCCAGCAGCACATTTAGCAATCAGCCCCAGCATTTT. The chain combines TRBV6-5 with TRBJ1-5, with no clear D. V lost 6 bases and J 0 bases, leaving 6 bases between the germline ends. Germline V CDR1 and CDR2: MNHEY, SVGAGI. CDR3 length equals 13 residues.

V is TRBV5-1 and J is TRBJ1-4; a weak D match, TRBD1 (6 bases). V was cut by 0 bases and J by 7 bases, with 13 bases left in between. From germline, CDR1 is SGHRS and CDR2 YFSETQ. CDR3 length: 15 amino acids. This chain's CDR3 is CASSLVPGAREKLFF. The CDR3 bases are TGCGCCAGCAGCTTGGTACCGGGGGCGCGTGAAAAACTGTTTTTT.

The chain has TRBV19 and TRBJ2-1, with 8 bases identical to TRBD2. Germline CDR1 is LNHDA and CDR2 is SQIVND (reference sequence). J was trimmed by 8 bases and V by 3 bases; bases with no gene match: 9. CDR3 length: 15 amino acids. The CDR3 nucleotides are TGTGCCAGTAGTATGCGGGAGGTCAGGGTTCATGAGCAGTTCTTC. It is translated as CASSMREVRVHEQFF. The variable domain in full, completed from reference TRBV19 and TRBJ2-1, reads DGGITQSPKYLFRKEGQNVTLSCEQNLNHDAMYWYRQDPGQGLRLIYYSQIVNDFQKGDIAEGYSVSREKKESFPLTVTSAQKNPTAFYLCASSMREVRVHEQFFGPGTRLTVL.

The CDR3 DNA reads TGTGCCAGCAGCTTCGGACTAGCGGGAGAAGGAGATACGCAGTATTTT. Its translation: CASSFGLAGEGDTQYF. This chain connects TRBV7-9 to TRBJ2-3; 13 positions agree with TRBD2. CDR3 size: 16 residues. Germline loops: CDR1 SEHNR, CDR2 FQNEAQ (reference sequence). Trimming at V came to 3 bases and at J to 5 bases, leaving 5 bases not matched to a gene.

The V call is TRBV30, the J call TRBJ2-7; 8 bases line up with TRBD1. The germline CDR1 and CDR2 sequences are GTSNPN and SVGIG (reference sequence). V was pared by 4 bases and J by 5 bases, with 16 bases of the junction left unmatched. CDR3 length: 16 amino acids. The CDR3: CAWTRIKTGVSHEQYF. CDR3 sequence (DNA): TGTGCCTGGACCAGGATTAAGACAGGGGTTTCTCACGAGCAGTACTTC.

The chain recombines TRBV9 with TRBJ2-3; D remains unclear. The length of the CDR3 is 17 residues. Germline V gene data show CDR1 as SGDLS and CDR2 as YYNGEE. V lost 3 bases and J 0 bases, leaving 17 bases between the germline ends. The CDR3 spells CASSALASSTSTDTQYF. The CDR3 coding sequence is TGTGCCAGCAGCGCACTGGCCTCAAGTACTAGCACAGATACGCAGTATTTT.

The chain has TRBV19 and TRBJ2-2; D assignment may be TRBD1 or TRBD2 (7 bases each). This CDR3 comprises 15 residues. V was shortened by 4 bases and J by 4 bases, with 13 bases between the two germline ends. CDR1 and CDR2 (germline): LNHDA, SQIVND (reference sequence). CDR3 protein: CASSNSRGGTGELFF. For the CDR3, the DNA is TGTGCCAGTAGTAACTCCAGGGGGGGCACCGGGGAGCTGTTTTTT.

The chain links TRBV7-9 to TRBJ1-5, with 8 bases identical to TRBD1. Germline CDR1 is SEHNR and CDR2 is FQNEAQ (reference sequence). The CDR3 extends over 15 amino acids. Germline trimming cut 4 bases from V and 6 bases from J; bases unmatched to any gene: 8. CDR3 nucleotide sequence: TGTGCCAGCAGCTCCGGACAGGGACGGGGTCAGCCCCAGCATTTT. Its protein product is CASSSGQGRGQPQHF.

The chain links TRBV29-1 to TRBJ2-3; D is uncertain. V dropped 2 bases and J dropped 1 base, with 4 bases sitting between them. The CDR3 has 12 amino acids. Germline loops: CDR1 SQVTM, CDR2 ANQGSEA. The CDR3 region has the DNA TGCAGCGTTGAACGGGGCACAGATACGCAGTATTTT. Translating gives CSVERGTDTQYF.

The chain couples TRBV6-5 to TRBJ2-7; D ambiguous. V lost 6 bases and J lost 4, with 10 bases in between. Germline CDR1 and CDR2: MNHEY and SVGAGI. This CDR3 comprises 12 residues. DNA for the CDR3: TGTGCCAGCAGGGGCCCGGCTTACGAGCAGTACTTC. This translates into CASRGPAYEQYF.

V is TRBV18 and J is TRBJ1-2, with 8 bases fitting TRBD1. The germline V gene encodes CDR1 KGHSH and CDR2 LQKENI. CDR3 length: 15 residues. V shed 1 base and J 2 bases; nucleotides not matched to a gene: 3. CDR3 nucleotide sequence: TGTGCCAGCTCACCACAAACAGGGGGGAACTATGGCTACACCTTC. Translating gives CASSPQTGGNYGYTF.

The V gene is TRBV2, the J gene TRBJ2-1, with TRBD2 identical over 13 bases. This CDR3 spans 16 amino acids. Germline V gene lookup returns CDR1 SNHLY and CDR2 FYNNEI. V dropped 7 bases and J dropped 3; count of bases not matched to a gene: 6. The CDR3 DNA reads TGTGCCAGCATCGCCCGACTAGCGGGAGGCTACAATGAGCAGTTCTTC. Its translation is CASIARLAGGYNEQFF.

This chain links TRBV5-6 with TRBJ1-1, with D possibly matching TRBD1 (6 bases). Germline V gene lookup returns CDR1 SGHDT and CDR2 YYEEEE. The CDR3 spans 17 residues. Trimming took off 2 bases at V and 2 bases at J, with 19 bases between the two ends. The DNA of the CDR3 is TGTGCCAGCAGCTTTATGGGGGCTGGTCCGTTTAACACTGAAGCTTTCTTT. It specifies CASSFMGAGPFNTEAFF. Drawing the rest from reference TRBV5-6 and TRBJ1-1, the complete variable domain is DAGVTQSPTHLIKTRGQQVTLRCSPKSGHDTVSWYQQALGQGPQFIFQYYEEEERQRGNFPDRFSGHQFPNYSSELNVNALLLGDSALYLCASSFMGAGPFNTEAFFGQGTRLTVV.

This chain links TRBV27 with TRBJ2-1; the D is unclear. Germline-derived CDR1 and CDR2 are MNHEY and SMNVEV (reference sequence). V was cut by 2 bases and J by 1 base, with 9 bases left in between. The CDR3 sequence is 15 residues long. In DNA, the CDR3 is TGTGCCAGCAGTTTAAACATCCAGTCCTACAATGAGCAGTTCTTC. Translating it yields CASSLNIQSYNEQFF.

The chain employs TRBV29-1 and TRBJ1-5; D unclear. This CDR3 comprises 13 residues. V lost 5 bases and J 0 bases, leaving 8 bases between the germline ends. CDR1 is SQVTM and CDR2 is ANQGSEA in the germline V gene. DNA for the CDR3: TGCAGCGTTTACGACAATAGCAATCAGCCCCAGCATTTT. This sequence encodes CSVYDNSNQPQHF.

J is TRBJ1-2 and V is TRBV29-1, with TRBD1 matching over 7 bases. The V gene end was trimmed by 6 bases and the J gene end by 4 bases; junction bases not matched to a gene: 5. This CDR3 comprises 12 residues. Germline loops: CDR1 SQVTM, CDR2 ANQGSEA. The CDR3 DNA is TGCAGCGTGACAGGGATGTCCTATGGCTACACCTTC. Amino acid sequence: CSVTGMSYGYTF.

The chain employs TRBV5-4 and TRBJ1-1, with D hard to call. The CDR3 length is 15 residues. V was shortened by 5 bases and J by 3 bases, with 17 bases between the two germline ends. Germline V gene lookup returns CDR1 SGHNT and CDR2 YYREEE (reference sequence). The CDR3 bases are TGTGCCAGCAGAGGAGCAGCGCTCGAGGACACTGAAGCTTTCTTT. This sequence encodes CASRGAALEDTEAFF.